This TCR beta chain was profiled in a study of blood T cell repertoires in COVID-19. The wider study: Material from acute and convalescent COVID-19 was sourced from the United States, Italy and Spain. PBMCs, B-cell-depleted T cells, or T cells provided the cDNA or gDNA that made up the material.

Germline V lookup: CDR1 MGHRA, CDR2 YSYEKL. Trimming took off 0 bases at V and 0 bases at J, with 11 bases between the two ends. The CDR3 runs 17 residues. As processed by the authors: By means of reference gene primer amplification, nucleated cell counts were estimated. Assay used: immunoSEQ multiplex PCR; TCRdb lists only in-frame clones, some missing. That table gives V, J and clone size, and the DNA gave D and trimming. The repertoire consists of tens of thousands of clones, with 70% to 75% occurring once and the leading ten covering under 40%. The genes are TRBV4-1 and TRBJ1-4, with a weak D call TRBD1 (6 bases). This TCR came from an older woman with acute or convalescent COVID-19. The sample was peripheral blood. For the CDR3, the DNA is TGCGCCAGCAGCCAAGACCAGGGGACCACAACTAATGAAAAACTGTTTTTT. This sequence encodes CASSQDQGTTTNEKLFF.